Following are 18 T cell receptor beta chains from one sample sequenced in a study of low-dose radiotherapy and immunotherapy resistance in tumors. TRAV- and TRBV-specific primers primed first-strand cDNA, covering alpha and beta chains. The authors ran 15 to 20 PCR cycles to amplify TCRs with a constant-region primer and V-primer adapter. TCRdb recomputed calls from the reads with MiXCR, one row per CDR3 protein. The table includes 35,000 to 50,000 distinct CDR3 sequences, 31% detected once. Time point denoted: before trial treatment. The input for sequencing was PBMCs, taken before treatment. Every receptor here comes from a male donor with gallbladder cancer.

Comment on this clonotype: With only one base between it and a far larger clone, this is likely a read error. Because it lacks the conserved phenylalanine or tryptophan at the end, this CDR3 is likely a read error. The rearrangement uses TRBV13 and TRBJ2-5, with D uncertain. The CDR3 contains 11 residues. The germline V and J ends were trimmed by 6 bases and 1 base, with 3 bases remaining between them. From germline, CDR1 is PRHDT and CDR2 FYEKMQ (reference sequence). The chain's CDR3 is CASRGQETQYS. For the CDR3, the DNA is TGTGCCAGCAGGGGCCAAGAGACCCAGTACTCC.

In this sample, this clonotype turned up a few times. The chain employs TRBV7-9 and TRBJ2-5; TRBD2 might be the D (7 bases). CDR1 SEHNR and CDR2 FQNEAQ come from the germline V gene (reference sequence). Between the trimmed V and J ends, which lost 1 base and 2 bases, there was a span of 14 bases. The CDR3 extends over 16 amino acids. This chain's CDR3 is CASSLVSGGRQETQYF. CDR3 nucleotide sequence: TGTGCCAGCAGCTTAGTATCGGGGGGCCGACAAGAGACCCAGTACTTC.

CDR3 region: CATSDLPGQGKFTDTQYF. The CDR3 DNA sequence: TGTGCCACCAGTGATTTGCCGGGACAGGGGAAATTCACAGATACGCAGTATTTT. The chain uses TRBV24-1 and TRBJ2-3; 10 bases are a match to TRBD1. From germline, CDR1 is KGHDR and CDR2 SFDVKD. V shed 0 bases and J 2 bases; nucleotides not matched to a gene: 7. This CDR3 has 18 residues.

This clonotype was counted at least ten times. The chain uses TRBV18 and TRBJ2-6, with D possibly matching TRBD1 (6 bases). Germline assignment: CDR1 KGHSH and CDR2 LQKENI. The V end lost 5 bases, the J end lost 0 bases, and 17 bases lay between the germline ends. The CDR3 extends over 18 amino acids. CDR3 bases: TGTGCCAGCTCAGGCGCAGGGGTCCTCCTCTCTGGGGCCAACGTCCTGACTTTC. It codes for CASSGAGVLLSGANVLTF.

By share of the sample, this clonotype is medium-sized. The V call is TRBV28, the J call TRBJ1-5, with TRBD1 as a possible D gene (5 bases). Deletions cut 5 bases from V and 7 bases from J, with 12 bases between. Germline values: CDR1 MDHEN, CDR2 SYDVKM. The CDR3 is made up of 13 amino acids. The CDR3 region is CASSNQGTQPQHF. Here the CDR3 DNA reads TGTGCCAGCAGTAACCAGGGCACACAGCCCCAGCATTTT.

At least ten counts were recorded for this clonotype. The V gene is TRBV5-1, the J gene TRBJ2-3; D is undetermined. The CDR3 consists of 15 residues. V lost 2 bases to trimming and J lost 1 base, with 11 bases between them. The germline V gene has CDR1 SGHRS and CDR2 YFSETQ. The CDR3 bases are TGCGCCAGCAGCTTCGGTGGAGACCGCACAGATACGCAGTATTTT. This sequence encodes CASSFGGDRTDTQYF.

The sample holds many counts of this clonotype. This sequence joins TRBV30 and TRBJ2-6, with TRBD2 matching over 14 bases. The V and J ends lost 3 bases and 2 bases, in that order; junction bases with no gene match: 9. CDR3 length: 19 residues. Germline V gives CDR1 GTSNPN, CDR2 SVGIG (reference sequence). The CDR3 loop is CAWRARLAGGPAGANVLTF. CDR3 coding DNA: TGTGCCTGGAGGGCACGACTAGCGGGAGGGCCGGCTGGGGCCAACGTCCTGACTTTC.

The rearrangement links TRBV9 to TRBJ1-1; D might be TRBD1 (5 bases). The V gene lost 3 bases and the J gene lost 7 bases, with 10 bases spanning the gap. This CDR3 is 12 amino acids long. CDR1 and CDR2 from the germline V gene are SGDLS and YYNGEE. The CDR3 nucleotides are TGTGCCAGCAGCGGGGGGTCCCTTGAAGCTTTCTTT. It is translated as CASSGGSLEAFF.

By its share, this clonotype is medium-sized (0.01 to 0.1%). This sequence joins TRBV28 and TRBJ1-1, with 7 bases that match TRBD1. Germline assignment: CDR1 MDHEN and CDR2 SYDVKM. The CDR3 runs 14 residues. V shed 3 bases and J 4 bases; nucleotides not matched to a gene: 5. This CDR3 reads CASSLATGATEAFF. The CDR3 region has the DNA TGTGCCAGCAGTTTGGCCACAGGGGCCACTGAAGCTTTCTTT.

This clonotype has just a few counts. The chain has TRBV5-6 and TRBJ2-7; 9 bases line up with TRBD1. Germline V gene data show CDR1 as SGHDT and CDR2 as YYEEEE. The V gene end was trimmed by 1 base and the J gene end by 6 bases; junction bases not matched to a gene: 11. The CDR3 spans 16 residues. In DNA form, the CDR3 reads TGTGCCAGCAGCTTGAGCCGGGACAGGGAATATTCCGAGCAGTACTTC. Its translation is CASSLSRDREYSEQYF.

The rearrangement joins TRBV19 to TRBJ2-5; D may be TRBD2 (6 bases). Between the trimmed V and J ends, which lost 6 bases and 2 bases, there was a span of 10 bases. The CDR3 runs 13 residues. Germline V gives CDR1 LNHDA, CDR2 SQIVND (reference sequence). The CDR3 spells CASRARGQETQYF. Written as DNA, the CDR3 is TGTGCCAGTAGGGCCCGGGGGCAAGAGACCCAGTACTTC.

This clonotype appeared many times. V usage is TRBV12-3 or TRBV12-4 and J usage is TRBJ2-7, with TRBD1 as a possible D gene (6 bases). V gave up 5 bases and J gave up 4 bases, with 15 bases separating them. This CDR3 spans 14 amino acids. The CDR3 here is CASSRSGTQYEQYF. In nucleotides, the CDR3 is TGTGCCAGCAGTCGCTCCGGGACACAGTACGAGCAGTACTTC.

This clonotype has at least ten counts. The chain has TRBV11-2 and TRBJ2-3; no reliable D call. This CDR3 contains 17 residues. Trimming removed 5 bases at V and 2 bases at J, with 20 bases between. Germline V lookup: CDR1 SGHAT, CDR2 FQNNGV. Here the CDR3 reads CASSPHPTVAATDTQYF. The CDR3 nucleotides are TGTGCCAGCAGCCCCCACCCCACAGTAGCCGCCACAGATACGCAGTATTTT. Supplemented by reference TRBV11-2 and TRBJ2-3, the full variable domain reads EAGVAQSPRYKIIEKRQSVAFWCNPISGHATLYWYQQILGQGPKLLIQFQNNGVVDDSQLPKDRFSAERLKGVDSTLKIQPAKLEDSAVYLCASSPHPTVAATDTQYFGPGTRLTVL.

This clonotype was seen at least ten times. CDR3 region: CAINGGGTQETQYF. The DNA of the CDR3 is TGTGCCATCAATGGCGGGGGGACCCAAGAGACCCAGTACTTC. The chain uses TRBV10-3 and TRBJ2-5; TRBD2 matches at 8 bases. From germline, CDR1 is ENHRY and CDR2 SYGVKD. With V trimmed by 7 bases and J by 1 base, 5 bases remained unmatched. The length of the CDR3 is 14 residues.

This clonotype is labeled as medium-sized (0.01 to 0.1%). This chain links TRBV5-1 with TRBJ2-2; the D gene is possibly TRBD1 (5 bases). The CDR3 is made up of 14 amino acids. V gave up 0 bases and J gave up 4 bases, with 7 bases separating them. CDR1 and CDR2 from the germline V gene are SGHRS and YFSETQ. CDR3 in DNA: TGCGCCAGCAGCTTGGGACAGTCCACCGGGGAGCTGTTTTTT. Its protein product is CASSLGQSTGELFF.

In this sample, this clonotype turned up many times. CDR3 amino acids: CAIRGQGYTGELFF. The CDR3 DNA reads TGTGCCATCAGGGGACAGGGTTACACCGGGGAGCTGTTTTTT. The gene calls are TRBV10-3 and TRBJ2-2, with 9 bases matching TRBD1. This CDR3 is 14 amino acids long. The trim removed 6 bases at V and 3 bases at J, leaving 2 bases unmatched. Germline CDR1 ENHRY, CDR2 SYGVKD.

In its sample, this clonotype was seen many times. V and J are TRBV10-3 and TRBJ2-3; possible D gene TRBD2, 6 bases. V dropped 6 bases and J dropped 0 bases, with 19 bases sitting between them. Per the germline V gene, CDR1 is ENHRY and CDR2 is SYGVKD. CDR3 length equals 17 residues. The CDR3 region is CAISHTGTVVSTDTQYF. As DNA, the CDR3 is TGTGCCATCAGCCACACGGGGACTGTTGTAAGCACAGATACGCAGTATTTT.

The V call is TRBV28, the J call TRBJ2-7; D is unresolved. Trimming took 3 bases from V and 5 from J, leaving 23 bases between them. CDR1 is MDHEN, CDR2 SYDVKM, per germline. CDR3 length equals 17 residues. CDR3 in amino acids: CASSFPIARSGDDEQYF. Here the CDR3 DNA reads TGTGCCAGCAGTTTCCCCATAGCCCGAAGTGGAGACGACGAGCAGTACTTC.